These 22 T cell receptor beta chains were sequenced from one sample in a study of shared clonotypes between healthy human individuals. Repertoires were generated with immunoSEQ multiplex PCR, while TCRdb's copy carries only in-frame clones and drops some. The data hold a few million clones, with under 97% observed a single time. Sample: naive CD4+ T cells sorted from blood. The subset denotes: CD45RA+ positively selected. The receptor set was obtained from a man between 18 and 35 years old in good health.

The genes are TRBV5-4 and TRBJ2-2; TRBD1 matches at 7 bases. Germline CDR1 and CDR2: SGHNT and YYREEE (reference sequence). Trimming at V came to 4 bases and at J to 1 base, leaving 4 bases not matched to a gene. The CDR3 contains 15 residues. The CDR3 DNA reads TGTGCCAGCAGCCGGGACAGCCTGAACACCGGGGAGCTGTTTTTT. The encoded protein is CASSRDSLNTGELFF.

This rearrangement joins TRBV28 to TRBJ2-5; either TRBD1 or TRBD2 may fit D (5 bases each). V was pared by 7 bases and J by 5 bases, with 20 bases between. The CDR3 is 15 residues long. Germline CDR1 is MDHEN and CDR2 is SYDVKM. The CDR3 sequence: CASTHTRGLPETQYF. CDR3 bases: TGTGCCAGCACCCATACCCGGGGCCTCCCCGAGACCCAGTACTTC.

V gene TRBV7-2 combines with J gene TRBJ1-4; maybe TRBD1 (5 bases). Germline CDR1 is SGHTA and CDR2 is FQGNSA. This CDR3 spans 16 amino acids. Trimming removed 6 bases at V and 0 bases at J, with 14 bases between. CDR3 bases: TGTGCCAGCAGGCCGACAGCTACCGCAACTAATGAAAAACTGTTTTTT. This gives the protein CASRPTATATNEKLFF.

The chain uses TRBV11-2 and TRBJ2-7; 7 positions match TRBD1. This CDR3 is built from 12 residues. Germline values: CDR1 SGHAT, CDR2 FQNNGV. Trimming took 6 bases from V and 6 from J; bases not matched to a gene: 5. The CDR3 sequence: CASRFTGVEQYF. The CDR3 DNA follows: TGTGCCAGCAGATTTACAGGGGTCGAGCAGTACTTC.

The chain recombines TRBV6-6 with TRBJ1-4; no clear D gene. In germline, CDR1 is MNHNY, CDR2 SVGAGI (reference sequence). CDR3 size: 16 residues. Trimming shortened V by 2 bases and J by 0 bases, and 10 bases separated the two germline ends. In DNA, the CDR3 is TGTGCCAGCAGTTACACACCTTATTCAACTAATGAAAAACTGTTTTTT. It specifies CASSYTPYSTNEKLFF.

V usage is TRBV7-9 and J usage is TRBJ2-3; D unresolved. CDR3 length: 13 amino acids. CDR1 and CDR2 (germline): SEHNR, FQNEAQ (reference sequence). Trimming cost V 2 bases and J 5 bases, with 8 bases left between them. CDR3 sequence: CASSLYGIDTQYF. The CDR3 DNA is TGTGCCAGCAGCTTATATGGTATAGATACGCAGTATTTT.

The chain carries TRBV5-6 and TRBJ2-2, with TRBD2 identical over 14 bases. V trimming: 4 bases; J trimming: 3 bases; junction bases outside the gene matches: 8. The CDR3 is 18 residues long. The V gene's germline CDR1 is SGHDT and CDR2 YYEEEE. The CDR3 DNA sequence: TGTGCCAGCAGCGCGGGACTAGCGGGAGTGAAATACACCGGGGAGCTGTTTTTT. This translates into CASSAGLAGVKYTGELFF.

J is TRBJ1-2 and V is TRBV30; D gene unclear. The CDR3 consists of 15 residues. Germline-derived CDR1 and CDR2 are GTSNPN and SVGIG (reference sequence). V was cut by 5 bases and J by 4 bases, with 20 bases left in between. CDR3 in DNA: TGTGCCTGGCAACGGCCACTCATCTCATCCTATGGCTACACCTTC. It is translated as CAWQRPLISSYGYTF. The complete variable domain, with remaining parts taken from reference TRBV30 and TRBJ1-2, reads SQTIHQWPATLVQPVGSPLSLECTVEGTSNPNLYWYRQAAGRGLQLLFYSVGIGQISSEVPQNLSASRPQDRQFILSSKKLLLSDSGFYLCAWQRPLISSYGYTFGSGTRLTVV.

The chain links TRBV7-2 to TRBJ2-3; maybe TRBD1 (6 bases). The CDR3 has 16 amino acids. CDR1 and CDR2 from the germline V gene are SGHTA and FQGNSA. The ends were cut back, 4 bases at V and 1 base at J, with 15 bases in the middle. In nucleotides, the CDR3 is TGTGCCAGCAGCTGGGGGTTACAGGGAGGCACAGATACGCAGTATTTT. This sequence encodes CASSWGLQGGTDTQYF.

This sequence joins TRBV7-9 and TRBJ1-3; D is undetermined. The CDR3 covers 15 residues. V lost 4 bases, J lost 4 bases, and 14 bases lay in between. CDR1 is SEHNR and CDR2 is FQNEAQ in the germline V gene (reference sequence). The CDR3 sequence is CASSSGSSWGNTIYF. CDR3 bases: TGTGCCAGCAGCTCCGGGAGTTCGTGGGGAAACACCATATATTTT.

The chain recombines TRBV28 with TRBJ1-1; D perhaps matches TRBD1 (5 bases). CDR3 size: 16 residues. CDR1 MDHEN and CDR2 SYDVKM come from the germline V gene. V lost 7 bases to trimming and J lost 1 base, with 19 bases between them. CDR3 nucleotide sequence: TGTGCCAGCACTCTAATACTAGGGACCGGGAACACTGAAGCTTTCTTT. Its protein is CASTLILGTGNTEAFF.

The CDR3 DNA is TGTGCCAGCAGCTTACAGATCTCTGGAAACACCATATATTTT. This translates into CASSLQISGNTIYF. The chain combines TRBV7-9 with TRBJ1-3; D not resolved. CDR3 length: 14 residues. Germline V lookup: CDR1 SEHNR, CDR2 FQNEAQ (reference sequence). V was clipped by 2 bases and J by 0 bases, with 5 bases between them. Together with reference TRBV7-9 and TRBJ1-3, the CDR3 gives the full variable domain: DTGVSQNPRHKITKRGQNVTFRCDPISEHNRLYWYRQTLGQGPEFLTYFQNEAQLEKSRLLSDRFSAERPKGSFSTLEIQRTEQGDSAMYLCASSLQISGNTIYFGEGSWLTVV.

This clone has a handful of counts. V usage is TRBV30 and J usage is TRBJ1-6; perhaps TRBD1 as D (6 bases). The CDR3 has 14 amino acids. Germline CDR1 and CDR2: GTSNPN and SVGIG (reference sequence). Trimming shortened V by 0 bases and J by 6 bases, and 9 bases separated the two germline ends. CDR3: CAWSVAQGNSPLHF. The CDR3 DNA reads as TGTGCCTGGAGTGTGGCACAGGGTAATTCACCCCTCCACTTT.

In the case of this clone: Other nucleotide sequences in the sample specify the same CDR3. This chain connects TRBV20-1 to TRBJ1-1; no clear D gene. Germline CDR1 is DFQATT and CDR2 is SNEGSKA (reference sequence). Trimming took 5 bases from V and 3 from J, leaving 7 bases between them. The CDR3 is 11 residues long. The CDR3 DNA reads TGCAGTGCTCTCGGGGACACTGAAGCTTTCTTT. It encodes CSALGDTEAFF.

J is TRBJ2-1 and V is TRBV7-8, with 11 bases lining up with TRBD1. From germline, CDR1 is SGHVS and CDR2 FQNEAQ. Trimming took 3 bases from V and 9 from J; bases not matched to a gene: 4. The CDR3 is 14 amino acids. CDR3 nucleotides: TGTGCCAGCAGCTTGGGGGACAGGGGGAGTGAGCAGTTCTTC. Residues: CASSLGDRGSEQFF.

DNA of the CDR3: TGTGCCAGCAGCTCCGACAGGGGGATCCCGTTGGAGCAGTACTTC. Amino acid sequence: CASSSDRGIPLEQYF. The chain is built from TRBV7-9 and TRBJ2-7, with 9 positions matching TRBD1. CDR1 and CDR2 from the germline V gene are SEHNR and FQNEAQ (reference sequence). The trim removed 4 bases at V and 7 bases at J, leaving 11 bases unmatched. The CDR3 totals 15 residues.

The chain joins TRBV7-2 to TRBJ2-7, with D possibly being TRBD1 (6 bases). Germline V gene sequence: CDR1 SGHTA, CDR2 FQGNSA. CDR3 length equals 13 residues. The V gene lost 0 bases and the J gene lost 5 bases, with 8 bases spanning the gap. The chain's CDR3 is CASSLAQGDEQYF. Here the CDR3 DNA reads TGTGCCAGCAGCTTAGCACAGGGCGACGAGCAGTACTTC.

This clone was seen a single time. The rearrangement uses TRBV5-5 and TRBJ1-5; D may be TRBD1 (5 bases). Germline loops: CDR1 SGHKS, CDR2 YYEKEE (reference sequence). V was shortened by 6 bases and J by 5 bases, with 18 bases between the two germline ends. This CDR3 contains 15 residues. The CDR3 nucleotides are TGTGCCAGCACCCCTGGGGGACTAAAGCATCAGCCCCAGCATTTT. Translating it yields CASTPGGLKHQPQHF.

V is TRBV2 and J is TRBJ1-2, with unresolved D. Germline loops: CDR1 SNHLY, CDR2 FYNNEI. The CDR3 has 13 amino acids. Trimming shortened V by 7 bases and J by 0 bases, and 9 bases separated the two germline ends. The CDR3 protein is CASTLGPNYGYTF. As DNA, the CDR3 is TGTGCCAGCACGCTGGGTCCTAACTATGGCTACACCTTC.

Concerning this clone itself: This sample includes further DNA sequences coding for the same CDR3. The chain has TRBV2 and TRBJ1-2; 7 bases match TRBD1. The V and J ends lost 6 bases and 4 bases, in that order; junction bases with no gene match: 2. This CDR3 is built from 12 residues. Germline lookup yields CDR1 SNHLY and CDR2 FYNNEI. The CDR3 loop is CASRGTVYGYTF. The DNA of the CDR3 is TGTGCCAGCAGGGGGACAGTCTATGGCTACACCTTC.

This chain joins TRBV10-3 and TRBJ2-1; no clear D. The germline V gene encodes CDR1 ENHRY and CDR2 SYGVKD. This CDR3 spans 16 amino acids. V was pared by 3 bases and J by 3 bases, with 15 bases between. CDR3 DNA sequence: TGTGCCATCAGTGACCCCGGACGCGTGGGCTACAATGAGCAGTTCTTC. This sequence encodes CAISDPGRVGYNEQFF.

The chain has TRBV4-1 and TRBJ1-4; a weak D match, TRBD1 (5 bases). The V gene's germline CDR1 is MGHRA and CDR2 YSYEKL. The CDR3 runs to 15 residues. The V gene lost 3 bases and the J gene lost 8 bases, with 16 bases spanning the gap. The CDR3 is CASSHGPREGEKLFF. Here the CDR3 DNA reads TGCGCCAGCAGCCACGGTCCCAGGGAAGGCGAAAAACTGTTTTTT.